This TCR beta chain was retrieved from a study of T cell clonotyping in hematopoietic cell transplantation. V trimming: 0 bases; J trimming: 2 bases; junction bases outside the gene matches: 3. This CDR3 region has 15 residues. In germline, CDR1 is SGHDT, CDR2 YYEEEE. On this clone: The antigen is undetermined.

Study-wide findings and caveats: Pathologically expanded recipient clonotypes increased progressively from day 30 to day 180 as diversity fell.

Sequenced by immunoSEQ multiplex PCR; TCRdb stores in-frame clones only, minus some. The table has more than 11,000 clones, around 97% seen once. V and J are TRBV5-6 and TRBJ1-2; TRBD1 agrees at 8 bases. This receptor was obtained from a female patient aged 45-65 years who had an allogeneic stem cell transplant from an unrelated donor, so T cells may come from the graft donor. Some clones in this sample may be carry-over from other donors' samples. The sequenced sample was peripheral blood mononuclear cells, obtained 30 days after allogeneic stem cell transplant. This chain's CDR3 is CASSLGTGKNYGYTF. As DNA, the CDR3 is TGTGCCAGCAGCTTGGGGACAGGGAAAAACTATGGCTACACCTTC.